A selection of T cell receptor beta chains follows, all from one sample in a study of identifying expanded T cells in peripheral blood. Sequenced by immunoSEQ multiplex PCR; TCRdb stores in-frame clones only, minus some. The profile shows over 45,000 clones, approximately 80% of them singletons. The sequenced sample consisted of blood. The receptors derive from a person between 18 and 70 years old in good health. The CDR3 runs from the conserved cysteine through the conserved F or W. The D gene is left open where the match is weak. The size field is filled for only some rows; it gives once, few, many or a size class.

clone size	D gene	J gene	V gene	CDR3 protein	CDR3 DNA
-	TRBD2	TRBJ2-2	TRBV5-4	CASSQGLAGGTGELFF	TGTGCCAGCAGCCAGGGACTAGCGGGAGGGACCGGGGAGCTGTTTTTT
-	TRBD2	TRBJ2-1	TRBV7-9	CASSLASGGNNEQFF	TGTGCCAGCAGCTTGGCTAGCGGGGGGAACAATGAGCAGTTCTTC
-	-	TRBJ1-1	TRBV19	CASSIVGTVPEAFF	TGTGCCAGTAGTATAGTAGGGACGGTACCTGAAGCTTTCTTT
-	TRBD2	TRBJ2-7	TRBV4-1	CASSQAASGTYEQYF	TGCGCCAGCAGCCAAGCCGCGAGCGGGACCTACGAGCAGTACTTC
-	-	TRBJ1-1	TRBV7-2	CASSLWGAGTEAFF	TGTGCCAGCAGCTTATGGGGAGCGGGCACTGAAGCTTTCTTT
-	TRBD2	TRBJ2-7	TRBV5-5	CASSLSEREGRGLHEQYF	TGTGCCAGCAGCTTGTCGGAGCGGGAGGGCCGTGGTCTTCACGAGCAGTACTTC
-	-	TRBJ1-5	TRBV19	CASSIGGGVVSQPQHF	TGTGCCAGTAGTATAGGGGGAGGGGTTGTTAGTCAGCCCCAGCATTTT
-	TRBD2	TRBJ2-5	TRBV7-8	CASSQAGGLLGETQYF	TGTGCCAGCAGCCAAGCGGGGGGTCTCTTGGGAGAGACCCAGTACTTC
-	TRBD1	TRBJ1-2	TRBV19	CASSPRDRVSSGGYTF	TGTGCCAGTAGTCCTCGGGACAGAGTCTCGTCAGGAGGCTACACCTTC
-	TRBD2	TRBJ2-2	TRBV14	CASSQVFGLAGGPDTGELFF	TGTGCCAGCAGCCAAGTCTTTGGACTAGCGGGAGGGCCAGATACCGGGGAGCTGTTTTTT
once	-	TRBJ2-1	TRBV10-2	CASSGYWGNNEQFF	TGCGCCAGCAGTGGGTACTGGGGTAACAATGAGCAGTTCTTC
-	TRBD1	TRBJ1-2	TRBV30	CAWNHRGQNGYTF	TGTGCCTGGAACCACAGGGGGCAGAATGGCTACACCTTC
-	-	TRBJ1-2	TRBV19	CASSFPGARYTF	TGTGCCAGTAGTTTTCCCGGGGCTCGCTACACCTTC
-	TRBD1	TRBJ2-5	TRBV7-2	CASSSGQGARAYQETQYF	TGTGCCAGCAGCTCGGGACAGGGGGCTCGAGCGTACCAAGAGACCCAGTACTTC
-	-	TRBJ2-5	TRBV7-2	CASSLIALQETQYF	TGTGCCAGCAGCTTAATCGCGCTACAAGAGACCCAGTACTTC
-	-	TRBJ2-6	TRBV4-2	CASRSDSGANVLTF	TGTGCCAGCAGATCAGACTCTGGGGCCAACGTCCTGACTTTC
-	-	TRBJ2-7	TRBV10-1	CASSDQLAIAYEQYF	TGCGCCAGCAGTGACCAGCTGGCGATCGCCTACGAGCAGTACTTC
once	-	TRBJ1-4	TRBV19	CASSWMEGEKLFF	TGTGCCAGTAGTTGGATGGAGGGGGAAAAACTGTTTTTT
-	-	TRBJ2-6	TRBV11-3	CASSSGGTKVSGANVLTF	TGTGCCAGCAGCTCAGGAGGGACGAAAGTCTCTGGGGCCAACGTCCTGACTTTC
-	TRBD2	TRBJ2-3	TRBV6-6	CASKRGGGADTQYF	TGTGCCAGCAAGCGGGGGGGCGGGGCAGATACGCAGTATTTT
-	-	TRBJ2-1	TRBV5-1	CASSLVLAGTGTYNEQFF	TGCGCCAGCAGCTTGGTGCTGGCAGGGACGGGGACCTACAATGAGCAGTTCTTC
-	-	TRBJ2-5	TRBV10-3	CAISESQETQYF	TGTGCCATCAGTGAGTCTCAAGAGACCCAGTACTTC
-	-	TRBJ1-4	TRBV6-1	CATLGMVEKLFF	TGTGCCACCCTCGGGATGGTGGAAAAACTGTTTTTT
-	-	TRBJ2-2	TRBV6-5	CASSYYGRANTGELFF	TGTGCCAGCAGTTACTATGGACGGGCGAACACCGGGGAGCTGTTTTTT
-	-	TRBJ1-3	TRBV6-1	CASSEIFGNTIYF	TGTGCCAGCAGTGAAATCTTCGGAAACACCATATATTTT
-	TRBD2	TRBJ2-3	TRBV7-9	CASSLSGLGGEHTQYF	TGTGCCAGCAGCTTATCCGGTCTCGGGGGGGAGCATACGCAGTATTTT
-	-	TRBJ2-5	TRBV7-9	CASSPPVNQETQYF	TGTGCCAGCAGCCCCCCCGTTAACCAAGAGACCCAGTACTTC
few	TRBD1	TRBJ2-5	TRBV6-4	CASSQTPGGQETQYF	TGTGCCAGCAGCCAAACCCCAGGGGGCCAAGAGACCCAGTACTTC
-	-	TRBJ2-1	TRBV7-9	CASSLGSSRGVQFF	TGTGCCAGCAGCTTAGGGAGCTCAAGGGGAGTGCAGTTCTTC
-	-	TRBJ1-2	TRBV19	CASSISVYGYTF	TGTGCCAGTAGTATAAGCGTCTATGGCTACACCTTC
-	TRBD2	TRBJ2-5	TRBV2	CASSEPLAGPRSYF	TGTGCCAGCAGTGAGCCCCTAGCGGGGCCCAGGTCGTACTTC
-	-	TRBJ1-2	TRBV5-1	CASRTNSGVYGYTF	TGCGCCAGCCGAACCAATTCCGGGGTCTATGGCTACACCTTC
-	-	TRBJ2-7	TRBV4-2	CASSQDQGGLNYEQYF	TGTGCCAGCAGCCAAGATCAGGGGGGGCTAAACTACGAGCAGTACTTC
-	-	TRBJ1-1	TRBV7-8	CASSLTAFEAFF	TGTGCCAGCAGCTTAACAGCTTTTGAGGCTTTCTTT
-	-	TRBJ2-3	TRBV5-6	CASTDGDTQYF	TGTGCCAGCACCGACGGGGATACGCAGTATTTT
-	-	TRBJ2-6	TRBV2	CASNPLSGANVLTF	TGTGCCAGCAATCCACTCTCTGGGGCCAACGTCCTGACTTTC
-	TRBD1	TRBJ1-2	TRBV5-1	CASSFEGGQGVTYGYTF	TGCGCCAGCAGCTTCGAAGGGGGACAGGGGGTTACCTATGGCTACACCTTC